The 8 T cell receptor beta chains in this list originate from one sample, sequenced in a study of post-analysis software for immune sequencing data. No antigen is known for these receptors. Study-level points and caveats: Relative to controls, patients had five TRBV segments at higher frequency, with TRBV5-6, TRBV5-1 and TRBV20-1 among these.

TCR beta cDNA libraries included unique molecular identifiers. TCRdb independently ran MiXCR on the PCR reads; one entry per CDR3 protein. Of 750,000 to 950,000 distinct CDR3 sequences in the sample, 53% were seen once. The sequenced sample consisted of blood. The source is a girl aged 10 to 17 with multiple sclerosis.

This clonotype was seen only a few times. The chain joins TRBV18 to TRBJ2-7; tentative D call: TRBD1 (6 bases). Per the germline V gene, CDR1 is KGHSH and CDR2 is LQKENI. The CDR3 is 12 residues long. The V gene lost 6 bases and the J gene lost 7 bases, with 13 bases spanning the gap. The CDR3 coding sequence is TGTGCCAGCTCTCGGACAGTTTCGGAGCAGTACTTC. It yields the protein CASSRTVSEQYF.

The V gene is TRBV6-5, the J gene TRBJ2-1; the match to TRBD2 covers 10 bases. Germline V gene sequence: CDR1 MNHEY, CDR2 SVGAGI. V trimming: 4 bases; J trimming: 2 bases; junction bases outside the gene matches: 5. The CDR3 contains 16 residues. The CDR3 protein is CASSSGLAETYNEQFF. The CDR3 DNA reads TGTGCCAGCAGTTCTGGACTAGCGGAGACCTACAATGAGCAGTTCTTC.

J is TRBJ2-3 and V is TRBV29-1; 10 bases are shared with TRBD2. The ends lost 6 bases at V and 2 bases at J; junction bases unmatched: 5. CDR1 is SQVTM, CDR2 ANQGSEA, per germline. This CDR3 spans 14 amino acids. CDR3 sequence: CSVGAGGLTDTQYF. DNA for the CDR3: TGCAGCGTGGGAGCGGGGGGGCTCACAGATACGCAGTATTTT.

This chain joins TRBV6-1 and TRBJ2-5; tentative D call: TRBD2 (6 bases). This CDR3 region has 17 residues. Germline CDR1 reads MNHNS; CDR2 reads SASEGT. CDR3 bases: TGTGCAACAGAGGCCTACCTGGGAGCAGCGGGTCTGGAGACCCAGTACTTC. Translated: CATEAYLGAAGLETQYF.

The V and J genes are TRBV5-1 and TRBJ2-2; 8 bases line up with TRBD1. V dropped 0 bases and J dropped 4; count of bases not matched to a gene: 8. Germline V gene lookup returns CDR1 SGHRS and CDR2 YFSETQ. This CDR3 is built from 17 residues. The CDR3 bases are TGCGCCAGCAGCTTGGGCCATAGGACAGGGTCCACCGGGGAGCTGTTTTTT. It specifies CASSLGHRTGSTGELFF. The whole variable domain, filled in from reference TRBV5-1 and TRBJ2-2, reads KAGVTQTPRYLIKTRGQQVTLSCSPISGHRSVSWYQQTPGQGLQFLFEYFSETQRNKGNFPGRFSGRQFSNSRSEMNVSTLELGDSALYLCASSLGHRTGSTGELFFGEGSRLTVL.

The DNA for the CDR3 is TGCGCCAGCAGCTCCTCGACTAGCGGAGAGGGGTCCTACGAGCAGTACTTC. Protein: CASSSSTSGEGSYEQYF. V is TRBV5-1 and J is TRBJ2-7; 9 bases fit TRBD2. Per germline, CDR1 SGHRS and CDR2 YFSETQ. This CDR3 has 17 residues. The ends lost 3 bases at V and 1 base at J; junction bases unmatched: 11. Full variable domain (rest looked up from reference TRBV5-1 and TRBJ2-7): KAGVTQTPRYLIKTRGQQVTLSCSPISGHRSVSWYQQTPGQGLQFLFEYFSETQRNKGNFPGRFSGRQFSNSRSEMNVSTLELGDSALYLCASSSSTSGEGSYEQYFGPGTRLTVT.

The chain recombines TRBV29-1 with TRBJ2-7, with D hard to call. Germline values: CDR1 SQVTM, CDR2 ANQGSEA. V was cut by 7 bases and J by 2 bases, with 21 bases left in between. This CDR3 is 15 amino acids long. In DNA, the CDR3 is TGCAGCGCCCGGGCAGTTCAGGAACCCACCTACGAGCAGTACTTC. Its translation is CSARAVQEPTYEQYF.

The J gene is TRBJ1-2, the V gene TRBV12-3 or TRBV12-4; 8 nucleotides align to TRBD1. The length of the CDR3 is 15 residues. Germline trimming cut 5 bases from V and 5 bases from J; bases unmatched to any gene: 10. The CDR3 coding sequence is TGTGCCAGCAGTACCCTACAGGGGGAGACGTATGGCTACACCTTC. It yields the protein CASSTLQGETYGYTF.